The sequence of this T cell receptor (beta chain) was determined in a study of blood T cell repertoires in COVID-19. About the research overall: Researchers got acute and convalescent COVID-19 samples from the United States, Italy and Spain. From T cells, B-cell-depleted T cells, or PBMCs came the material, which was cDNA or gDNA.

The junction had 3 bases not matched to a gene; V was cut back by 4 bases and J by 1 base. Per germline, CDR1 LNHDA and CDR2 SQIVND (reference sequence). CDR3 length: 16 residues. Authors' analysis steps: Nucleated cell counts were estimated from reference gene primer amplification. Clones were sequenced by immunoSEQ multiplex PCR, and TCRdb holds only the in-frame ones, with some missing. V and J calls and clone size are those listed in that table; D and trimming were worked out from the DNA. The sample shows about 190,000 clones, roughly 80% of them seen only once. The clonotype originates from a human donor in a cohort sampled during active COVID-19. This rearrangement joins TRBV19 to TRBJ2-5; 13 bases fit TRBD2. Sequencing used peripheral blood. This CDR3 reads CASSKTSGGAQETQYF. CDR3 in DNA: TGTGCCAGTAGTAAAACTAGCGGGGGGGCCCAAGAGACCCAGTACTTC.